These 31 T cell receptor beta chains originate from one sample sequenced in a study of T cell responses to AZD1222 COVID-19 vaccine. Profiling relied on immunoSEQ multiplex PCR, and the TCRdb table lists in-frame clones only, not all of them. The sample lists 65,000 to 85,000 clones; roughly 80% were seen once. This specimen was peripheral blood, taken 28 days after the second AZD1222 dose. The source of these receptors is an adult who received the AZD1222 COVID-19 vaccine.

The chain has TRBV7-6 and TRBJ2-3; no clear D gene. The length of the CDR3 is 16 residues. CDR1 and CDR2 from the germline V gene are SGHVS and FNYEAQ. V lost 1 base and J 0 bases, leaving 11 bases between the germline ends. CDR3 in DNA: TGTGCCAGCAGCTTAGGAGCCAAACCTAGCACAGATACGCAGTATTTT. Its translation is CASSLGAKPSTDTQYF. Using reference TRBV7-6 and TRBJ2-3 for the parts outside the CDR3, the full variable domain is GAGVSQSPRYKVTKRGQDVALRCDPISGHVSLYWYRQALGQGPEFLTYFNYEAQQDKSGLPNDRFSAERPEGSISTLTIQRTEQRDSAMYRCASSLGAKPSTDTQYFGPGTRLTVL.

The rearrangement links TRBV19 to TRBJ2-5; 11 nucleotides match TRBD2. CDR3 size: 15 residues. V was clipped by 5 bases and J by 2 bases; unmatched bases: 4. Germline-derived CDR1 and CDR2 are LNHDA and SQIVND (reference sequence). CDR3 loop: CASSPLAGGQETQYF. The CDR3 region has the DNA TGTGCCAGTAGTCCATTAGCGGGGGGGCAAGAGACCCAGTACTTC.

The genes are TRBV6-6 and TRBJ1-3; D gene unclear. Trimming cost V 7 bases and J 3 bases, with 4 bases left between them. This CDR3 is 11 amino acids long. The germline gives CDR1 MNHNY, CDR2 SVGAGI (reference sequence). CDR3 in amino acids: CASTGGNTIYF. The CDR3 nucleotides read TGTGCCAGCACGGGTGGAAACACCATATATTTT.

The chain couples TRBV6-4 to TRBJ2-3; D is undetermined. The CDR3 totals 14 residues. V dropped 3 bases and J dropped 2 bases, with 9 bases sitting between them. Germline V lookup: CDR1 MRHNA, CDR2 SNTAGT. The CDR3 reads CASSEGSLTDTQYF. CDR3 in DNA: TGTGCCAGCAGTGAGGGCAGCCTCACAGATACGCAGTATTTT.

This rearrangement joins TRBV18 to TRBJ2-3; 15 bases map to TRBD2. V lost 0 bases and J lost 3; bases outside the gene matches: 13. This CDR3 has 21 amino acids. CDR1 is KGHSH, CDR2 LQKENI, per germline. The CDR3 is CASSPPLGLAGGAGGTDTQYF. CDR3 bases: TGTGCCAGCTCACCACCGCTAGGACTAGCGGGGGGGGCCGGAGGTACAGATACGCAGTATTTT.

CDR3 coding DNA: TGTGCCAGTAGTATCAACCATTACAATGAGCAGTTCTTC. It translates to CASSINHYNEQFF. V and J are TRBV19 and TRBJ2-1; D unclear. The germline V gene has CDR1 LNHDA and CDR2 SQIVND (reference sequence). Trimming pared 3 bases from V and 4 bases from J, leaving 7 bases between. The CDR3 is made up of 13 amino acids.

This chain links TRBV19 with TRBJ1-2, with D perhaps TRBD1 (5 bases). Germline-derived CDR1 and CDR2 are LNHDA and SQIVND (reference sequence). The CDR3 is 15 amino acids. The ends were cut back, 4 bases at V and 0 bases at J, with 12 bases in the middle. CDR3 residues: CASSKGNRANYGYTF. In DNA, the CDR3 is TGTGCCAGTAGTAAGGGGAACCGAGCTAACTATGGCTACACCTTC.

Points on this clone: Other DNA sequences of this sample code for an identical CDR3. The chain recombines TRBV6-2 or TRBV6-3 with TRBJ2-3; D is ambiguous. The V gene's germline CDR1 is MNHEY and CDR2 SVGEGT. The CDR3 spans 12 residues. V was cut by 0 bases and J by 6 bases, with 4 bases left in between. This CDR3 is CASSYSSDTQYF. The DNA of the CDR3 is TGTGCCAGCAGTTACTCGTCCGATACGCAGTATTTT.

V is TRBV5-5 and J is TRBJ1-2; D is undetermined. Germline CDR1 reads SGHKS; CDR2 reads YYEKEE (reference sequence). The CDR3 covers 15 residues. V was shortened by 2 bases and J by 6 bases, with 17 bases between the two germline ends. The CDR3 protein is CASSFEVYGFDGYTF. CDR3 DNA: TGTGCCAGCAGCTTCGAAGTGTACGGCTTCGATGGCTACACCTTC.

This clone was counted a few times. The gene calls are TRBV29-1 and TRBJ2-3; 15 nucleotides agree with TRBD2. V was clipped by 5 bases and J by 0 bases; unmatched bases: 6. Germline CDR1 is SQVTM and CDR2 is ANQGSEA. This CDR3 has 17 amino acids. DNA of the CDR3: TGCAGCGTTTCTTCAGGACTAGCGGGGGGGAGCACAGATACGCAGTATTTT. It encodes CSVSSGLAGGSTDTQYF.

The chain combines TRBV27 with TRBJ1-1; D is uncertain. Germline-derived CDR1 and CDR2 are MNHEY and SMNVEV (reference sequence). This CDR3 comprises 16 residues. With 1 base removed from V and 1 base from J, the gap between germline ends came to 13 bases. The CDR3 DNA reads TGTGCCAGCAGTTTATTCCCCGTACAGCAGAACACTGAAGCTTTCTTT. Its protein is CASSLFPVQQNTEAFF.

The chain is built from TRBV4-3 and TRBJ1-5; perhaps TRBD1 as D (6 bases). Trimming stripped 0 bases from V and 1 base from J, with 16 bases between. The CDR3 is 18 amino acids. Germline values: CDR1 LGHNA, CDR2 YSLEER. The CDR3 reads CASSQDGGGVGSNQPQHF. The CDR3 DNA sequence: TGCGCCAGCAGCCAAGATGGGGGCGGGGTAGGGAGCAATCAGCCCCAGCATTTT.

This clone was seen only once. In nucleotides, the CDR3 is TGTGCCAGCAGCCAAGAGAGAACGGGGAGGGCTTTCTTT. Its protein is CASSQERTGRAFF. V usage is TRBV3-1 (or the pseudogene TRBV3-2) and J usage is TRBJ1-1; D unresolved. CDR1 LGHDT and CDR2 YNNKEL come from the germline V gene (reference sequence). Trimming removed 0 bases at V and 11 bases at J, with 13 bases between. This CDR3 has 13 residues.

The rearrangement joins TRBV19 to TRBJ1-4; D remains ambiguous. CDR3 size: 14 residues. Germline V gene sequence: CDR1 LNHDA, CDR2 SQIVND (reference sequence). Trimming removed 4 bases at V and 8 bases at J, with 14 bases between. The chain's CDR3 is CASSTLRAEEKLFF. The CDR3 DNA reads as TGTGCCAGTAGTACATTACGGGCGGAAGAAAAACTGTTTTTT. Variable domain in full (rest from reference TRBV19 and TRBJ1-4): DGGITQSPKYLFRKEGQNVTLSCEQNLNHDAMYWYRQDPGQGLRLIYYSQIVNDFQKGDIAEGYSVSREKKESFPLTVTSAQKNPTAFYLCASSTLRAEEKLFFGSGTQLSVL.

This rearrangement joins TRBV5-1 to TRBJ1-1; D gene uncertain. In germline, CDR1 is SGHRS, CDR2 YFSETQ. The CDR3 spans 15 residues. The V gene lost 2 bases and the J gene lost 0 bases, with 11 bases spanning the gap. The CDR3 DNA follows: TGCGCCAGCAGCTTCACAGCGAATATGAACACTGAAGCTTTCTTT. Translated, it gives CASSFTANMNTEAFF.

The chain links TRBV11-2 to TRBJ1-3; maybe TRBD1 (5 bases). From germline, CDR1 is SGHAT and CDR2 FQNNGV. The ends were cut back, 2 bases at V and 0 bases at J, with 8 bases in the middle. The CDR3 consists of 15 residues. CDR3 sequence reads: CASSLSGNSGNTIYF. The CDR3 region has the DNA TGTGCCAGCAGCTTATCAGGGAACTCTGGAAACACCATATATTTT.

V is TRBV2 and J is TRBJ1-2; D is unclear. The CDR3 totals 13 residues. Germline CDR1 SNHLY, CDR2 FYNNEI. Trimming cost V 6 bases and J 7 bases, with 15 bases left between them. The CDR3 coding sequence is TGTGCCAGCAGCGAAAATAATCCCAGTGGCTACACCTTC. This translates into CASSENNPSGYTF.

This clone is deemed medium-sized. This chain connects TRBV29-1 to TRBJ1-1, with unresolved D. The CDR3 extends over 13 amino acids. CDR1 and CDR2 (germline): SQVTM, ANQGSEA. V lost 4 bases, J lost 1 base, and 10 bases lay in between. The DNA for the CDR3 is TGCAGCGTTGCGAGGGAGAGGAACACTGAAGCTTTCTTT. This codes for CSVARERNTEAFF. Based on the CDR3 plus reference TRBV29-1 and TRBJ1-1, the full variable domain is SAVISQKPSRDICQRGTSLTIQCQVDSQVTMMFWYRQQPGQSLTLIATANQGSEATYESGFVIDKFPISRPNLTFSTLTVSNMSPEDSSIYLCSVARERNTEAFFGQGTRLTVV.

The chain has TRBV27 and TRBJ2-7; D uncertain. The V gene lost 10 bases and the J gene lost 3 bases, with 10 bases spanning the gap. The germline V gene encodes CDR1 MNHEY and CDR2 SMNVEV (reference sequence). This CDR3 has 11 amino acids. The CDR3 bases are TGTGCCACCGGTCGGGTCTACGAGCAGTACTTC. Its translation: CATGRVYEQYF.

This chain connects TRBV9 to TRBJ1-1; no definite D call. V lost 1 base to trimming and J lost 8 bases, with 12 bases between them. CDR1 SGDLS and CDR2 YYNGEE come from the germline V gene. This CDR3 has 13 amino acids. CDR3 in amino acids: CASSVSLTGEAFF. CDR3 bases: TGTGCCAGCAGCGTATCCCTAACGGGAGAAGCTTTCTTT.

The V and J genes are TRBV7-3 and TRBJ1-1, with D unclear. V lost 5 bases and J 1 base, leaving 8 bases between the germline ends. Looked up from germline, CDR1 is SGHTA and CDR2 is FQGTGA. This CDR3 spans 13 amino acids. CDR3 nucleotide sequence: TGTGCCAGCAGCCCTGATTGGAACACTGAAGCTTTCTTT. Residues: CASSPDWNTEAFF. Supplemented by reference TRBV7-3 and TRBJ1-1, the full variable domain reads GAGVSQTPSNKVTEKGKYVELRCDPISGHTALYWYRQSLGQGPEFLIYFQGTGAADDSGLPNDRFFAVRPEGSVSTLKIQRTERGDSAVYLCASSPDWNTEAFFGQGTRLTVV.

There are a few counts of this clone. V is TRBV24-1 and J is TRBJ2-1; no firm D call. CDR3 length: 12 residues. Between the trimmed V and J ends, which lost 5 bases and 9 bases, there was a span of 10 bases. Germline lookup yields CDR1 KGHDR and CDR2 SFDVKD. In DNA form, the CDR3 reads TGTGCCACCAGTGTTGAAGGGATTGAGCAGTTCTTC. Its translation: CATSVEGIEQFF.

The rearrangement links TRBV19 to TRBJ1-5; D is undetermined. The V gene lost 3 bases and the J gene lost 1 base, with 13 bases spanning the gap. CDR3 size: 16 residues. Germline-derived CDR1 and CDR2 are LNHDA and SQIVND (reference sequence). CDR3 sequence: CASSILGDTSNQPQHF. As DNA, the CDR3 is TGTGCCAGTAGTATTTTGGGAGACACCAGCAATCAGCCCCAGCATTTT.

The chain links TRBV27 to TRBJ1-4; 9 nucleotides agree with TRBD1. With V trimmed by 4 bases and J by 4 bases, 7 bases remained unmatched. The V gene's germline CDR1 is MNHEY and CDR2 SMNVEV (reference sequence). The CDR3 totals 16 residues. CDR3 nucleotide sequence: TGTGCCAGCAGTTCCCTGGGACAGGGCCTTAATGAAAAACTGTTTTTT. It translates to CASSSLGQGLNEKLFF.

This clone was seen a single time. The genes are TRBV5-1 and TRBJ2-6, with 13 bases lining up with TRBD2. CDR3 length: 19 residues. Trimming took 3 bases from V and 0 from J; bases not matched to a gene: 6. Germline CDR1 and CDR2: SGHRS and YFSETQ. The CDR3 bases are TGCGCCAGCAGCTGGGGGACTAGCGGGGCTGCCTCTGGGGCCAACGTCCTGACTTTC. Its protein is CASSWGTSGAASGANVLTF.

The gene calls are TRBV21-1 and TRBJ1-5; TRBD1, as called in the table, went unchecked against the DNA. TRBV21-1 is designated a pseudogene. The CDR3 sequence is 18 residues long. The DNA of the CDR3 is TGTGCCAGCAGCGCCCGGGACAGGGGCCTATATAGCAATCAGCCCCAGCATTTT. Its protein product is CASSARDRGLYSNQPQHF.

This chain uses TRBV6-5 with TRBJ2-3, with unresolved D. V was clipped by 6 bases and J by 0 bases, with 7 bases between them. The CDR3 is 13 amino acids. Germline CDR1 is MNHEY and CDR2 is SVGAGI. The CDR3 loop is CASRGYSTDTQYF. The CDR3 region has the DNA TGTGCCAGCAGAGGCTACAGCACAGATACGCAGTATTTT.

The V gene is TRBV10-3, the J gene TRBJ2-2; D remains ambiguous. The CDR3 covers 16 residues. Germline V gene sequence: CDR1 ENHRY, CDR2 SYGVKD. Trimming left V 0 bases short and J 2 bases short, with 10 bases between. CDR3 nucleotide sequence: TGTGCCATCAGTGAGTCGAAGGTCTACAACACCGGGGAGCTGTTTTTT. This codes for CAISESKVYNTGELFF.

This rearrangement joins TRBV19 to TRBJ1-1, with D uncertain. Germline CDR1 is LNHDA and CDR2 is SQIVND (reference sequence). This CDR3 region has 13 residues. With 4 bases removed from V and 2 bases from J, the gap between germline ends came to 8 bases. DNA for the CDR3: TGTGCCAGTAGTAAGAAGGCTAACACTGAAGCTTTCTTT. This translates into CASSKKANTEAFF.

This clone appeared a few times. The chain joins TRBV29-1 to TRBJ2-7; D may be TRBD2 (5 bases). V lost 7 bases and J 2 bases, leaving 15 bases between the germline ends. This CDR3 spans 13 amino acids. Germline V gives CDR1 SQVTM, CDR2 ANQGSEA. The CDR3 bases are TGCAGCGCCCTGTTGCCCGGGACCTACGAGCAGTACTTC. Translated, it gives CSALLPGTYEQYF.

This clone was picked up one time. This sequence joins TRBV7-9 and TRBJ2-7; 11 bases are shared with TRBD1. V shed 2 bases and J 6 bases; nucleotides not matched to a gene: 9. The CDR3 runs to 16 residues. CDR1 SEHNR and CDR2 FQNEAQ come from the germline V gene (reference sequence). CDR3 sequence (DNA): TGTGCCAGCAGCTTATTTCAGGACAGGGGGCTTGCCGAGCAGTACTTC. Amino acids: CASSLFQDRGLAEQYF.